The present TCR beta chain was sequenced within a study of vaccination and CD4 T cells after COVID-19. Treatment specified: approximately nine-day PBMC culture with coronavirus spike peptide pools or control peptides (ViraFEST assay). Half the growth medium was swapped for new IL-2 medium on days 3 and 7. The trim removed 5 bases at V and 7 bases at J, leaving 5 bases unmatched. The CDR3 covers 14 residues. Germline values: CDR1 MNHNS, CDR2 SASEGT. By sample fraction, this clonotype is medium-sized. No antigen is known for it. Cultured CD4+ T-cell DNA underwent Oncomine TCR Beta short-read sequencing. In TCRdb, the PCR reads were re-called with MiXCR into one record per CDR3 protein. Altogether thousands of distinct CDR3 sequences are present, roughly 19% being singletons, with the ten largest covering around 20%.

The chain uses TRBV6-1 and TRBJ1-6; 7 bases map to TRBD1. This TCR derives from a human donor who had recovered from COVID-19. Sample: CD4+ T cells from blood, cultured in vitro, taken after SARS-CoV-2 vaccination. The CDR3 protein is CASSLQGRNSPLHF. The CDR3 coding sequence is TGTGCCAGCAGTCTACAGGGGAGGAATTCACCCCTCCACTTT.